These T cell receptor beta chains were read from a single sample in a study of esophageal squamous cell carcinoma under preoperative chemotherapy. TCRdb independently ran MiXCR on the PCR reads; one entry per CDR3 protein. The sample lists some 16,000 distinct CDR3 sequences, less than 65% occurring once. The material was obtained from a patient given preoperative chemotherapy. These receptors were taken from a human donor with esophageal squamous cell carcinoma. The donor label of this sample is uncertain. The CDR3 runs from the conserved cysteine through the conserved F or W. The D gene is left open where the match is weak. The size of a clone is reported for some rows only, either as once, few or many, or as a class for expanded clones.

j_call,clone_size,v_call,d_call,cdr3_aa,cdr3_nt
TRBJ2-1,NA,TRBV7-8,TRBD1,CASSPMPQGQGRAYNEQFF,TGTGCCAGCAGCCCCATGCCCCAAGGACAGGGGAGAGCCTACAATGAGCAGTTCTTC
TRBJ2-1,NA,TRBV6-1,TRBD1,CASQGDSNEQFF,TGTGCCAGCCAGGGGGATTCCAATGAGCAGTTCTTC
TRBJ2-3,NA,TRBV6-5,NA,CASSWESNTDTQYF,TGTGCCAGCAGTTGGGAGTCGAACACAGATACGCAGTATTTT
TRBJ2-1,NA,TRBV6-1,NA,CASGGGIRYEQFF,TGTGCCAGCGGTGGAGGGATACGCTATGAGCAGTTCTTC
TRBJ2-5,few,TRBV3-1,TRBD1,CASSQADRGWETQYF,TGTGCCAGCAGCCAAGCCGACAGGGGCTGGGAGACCCAGTACTTC
TRBJ1-4,many,TRBV6-1,TRBD1,CASRGTGIEKLFF,TGTGCCAGCAGAGGGACAGGGATTGAAAAACTGTTTTTT
TRBJ2-5,NA,TRBV4-1,NA,CASSQVSGLQETQYF,TGCGCCAGCAGCCAAGTCAGCGGCCTGCAAGAGACCCAGTACTTC
TRBJ2-3,many,TRBV6-4,TRBD2,CASSAGRSTDTQYF,TGTGCCAGCAGTGCCGGGAGGAGCACAGATACGCAGTATTTT
TRBJ2-4,NA,TRBV6-4,NA,CASTGVGGKNTQYF,TGTGCCAGCACGGGGGTGGGGGGCAAAAATACGCAGTACTTC
TRBJ2-6,NA,TRBV6-1,NA,CASSVRPSGAYVQTF,TGTGCCAGCAGTGTCCGGCCCTCGGGGGCCTACGTGCAGACTTTC
TRBJ2-3,NA,TRBV6-4,NA,CASRGTGGRSKDTQYF,TGTGCCAGCAGGGGCACCGGGGGCCGTAGCAAAGATACCCAGTATTTC
TRBJ2-7,few,TRBV7-2,TRBD2,CASSLAGGSYEQYF,TGTGCCAGCAGCTTAGCCGGCGGGAGCTACGAGCAGTACTTC
TRBJ2-3,NA,TRBV7-9,TRBD2,CASSRLAGRADTQYF,TGTGCCAGCAGCCGACTAGCGGGAAGAGCAGATACGCAGTATTTT
TRBJ2-6,NA,TRBV25-1,NA,CASGSGSGAYVLSF,TGTGCCAGCGGCTCGGGCTCTGGGGCCTACGTCCTGTCCTTC
TRBJ2-3,medium-sized,TRBV6-1,TRBD2,CASSELAGGPDTQYF,TGTGCCAGCAGTGAATTAGCGGGGGGGCCAGATACGCAGTATTTT
TRBJ2-7,once,TRBV6-2/TRBV6-3,NA,CASSYSSTETQYF,TGTGCCAGCAGTTACTCGTCAACAGAGACGCAGTACTTC
TRBJ2-2,NA,TRBV6-1,NA,CGIQGEDTGTQFF,TGTGGCATTCAGGGGGAGGACACCGGTACGCAGTTTTTT
TRBJ2-1,few,TRBV11-3,NA,CASSLTSGLNEQFF,TGTGCCAGCAGCTTAACCAGCGGGCTCAATGAGCAGTTCTTC
TRBJ2-1,NA,TRBV7-2,NA,CASSLDRGAYNEQFF,TGTGCCAGCAGCTTAGATCGCGGGGCTTACAATGAGCAGTTCTTC
TRBJ2-5,NA,TRBV7-8,NA,CASTLPPQGGAFTEETQYF,TGTGCCAGCACCCTACCCCCACAGGGGGGGGCCTTTACTGAAGAGACCCAGTACTTC
TRBJ2-4,few,TRBV6-5,NA,CASSYSIRGLGEQYF,TGTGCCAGCAGTTACTCGATCAGAGGGCTTGGTGAGCAGTACTTC
TRBJ2-5,NA,TRBV6-1,TRBD2,CASGGNGGDDQETQYF,TGTGCCAGCGGGGGGAACGGGGGGGACGACCAAGAGACCCAGTACTTC
TRBJ2-5,NA,TRBV6-1,TRBD1,CGRGEGGRDHETQYF,TGTGGCAGGGGTGAAGGGGGCCGGGACCACGAGACCCAGTATTTC
TRBJ2-1,few,TRBV7-2,NA,CASSFIGDYNEQFF,TGTGCCAGCAGCTTCATCGGGGACTACAATGAGCAGTTCTTC
TRBJ2-6,NA,TRBV14,NA,CASSQGGGSGPGANVLTF,TGTGCCAGCAGCCAAGGGGGAGGATCTGGTCCTGGGGCCAACGTCCTGACTTTC
TRBJ2-1,NA,TRBV6-4,NA,CASSDSCCANPNELFF,TGTGCCAGCAGTGACTCGTGCTGCGCGAACCCCAATGAGCTGTTTTTC
TRBJ2-4,few,TRBV29-1,NA,CSASAGIAKNIQYF,TGCAGCGCATCGGCGGGGATAGCCAAAAACATTCAGTACTTC
TRBJ1-1,NA,TRBV7-8,NA,CASSLALRDEAFF,TGTGCCAGCAGCTTAGCCCTACGGGACGAAGCTTTCTTT
TRBJ2-4,NA,TRBV6-4,NA,CASSVSRRCAKNIQYF,TGTGCCAGCAGCGTCTCGAGGCGGTGTGCCAAAAACATTCAGTACTTC
TRBJ2-1,NA,TRBV7-8,TRBD2,CASSVASGLAYNEQFF,TGTGCCAGCAGCGTCGCTAGCGGGTTGGCCTACAATGAGCAGTTCTTC
TRBJ2-3,NA,TRBV6-4,NA,CASGLGLWAGDTQYF,TGTGCCAGCGGTCTGGGGCTGTGGGCCGGAGATACGCAGTATTTT
TRBJ2-7,NA,TRBV6-1,TRBD2,CASSEVSGRSDEQYF,TGTGCCAGCAGTGAAGTCAGCGGGAGATCGGACGAGCAGTACTTC
TRBJ2-5,few,TRBV7-2,NA,CASTTSRDSQETQYF,TGTGCCAGCACCACTTCGCGGGACTCCCAAGAGACCCAGTACTTC
TRBJ1-2,many,TRBV6-1,NA,CASSEISWAANYGYTF,TGTGCCAGCAGTGAAATCTCGTGGGCTGCTAACTATGGCTACACCTTC
TRBJ2-1,NA,TRBV10-1,NA,CASSPGSSYNEQFF,TGCGCCAGCTCCCCGGGGAGCTCCTACAATGAGCAGTTCTTC
TRBJ1-1,few,TRBV10-3,NA,CAISERTGGAEAFF,TGTGCCATCAGTGAGAGGACGGGCGGCGCTGAAGCTTTCTTT
TRBJ2-7,NA,TRBV6-5,TRBD1,CASSLGTANEQYF,TGTGCCAGCAGTTTAGGGACAGCCAACGAGCAGTACTTC
TRBJ2-5,medium-sized,TRBV6-5,TRBD2,CASSYSGLAGGRGQETQYF,TGTGCCAGCAGTTACTCGGGACTAGCGGGGGGTCGCGGACAAGAGACCCAGTACTTC
TRBJ2-5,NA,TRBV6-5,NA,CASSSRETEVQYF,TGTGCCAGCAGTTCACGGGAGACGGAGGTCCAGTACTTC
TRBJ2-3,many,TRBV6-4,TRBD2,CASSELAGSTDTQYF,TGTGCCAGCAGTGAACTAGCGGGGAGCACAGATACGCAGTATTTT
TRBJ2-7,many,TRBV27,TRBD2,CASSLFEPGGGLGSYEQYF,TGTGCCAGCAGTTTATTTGAGCCGGGGGGGGGGTTAGGGTCCTACGAGCAGTACTTC
TRBJ1-6,many,TRBV6-1,NA,CASSETWTDSPLHF,TGTGCCAGCAGTGAAACTTGGACAGATTCACCCCTCCACTTT
TRBJ2-1,NA,TRBV6-4,TRBD2,CASSGGSSGSSYNEQFF,TGTGCCAGCAGTGGGGGGTCTAGCGGGAGCTCCTACAATGAGCAGTTCTTC
TRBJ2-2,many,TRBV5-3,TRBD2,CARSLFSGGANTGELFF,TGTGCCAGAAGCTTATTTAGCGGGGGAGCGAACACCGGGGAGCTGTTTTTT
TRBJ2-1,medium-sized,TRBV6-1,TRBD2,CASRKVEASGKSEQFF,TGTGCCAGCAGGAAGGTAGAGGCTAGCGGGAAGAGTGAGCAGTTCTTC
TRBJ2-3,few,TRBV28,NA,CASSFVADTDTQYF,TGTGCCAGCAGTTTTGTAGCAGACACAGATACGCAGTATTTT
TRBJ2-3,NA,TRBV29-1,NA,CSVEGYESDTQYF,TGCAGCGTTGAAGGGTATGAGTCAGATACGCAGTATTTT
TRBJ2-3,NA,TRBV6-4,NA,CASSESQQGSATGTQYF,TGTGCCAGCAGTGAGTCGCAACAGGGATCGGCCACCGGGACGCAGTATTTT
TRBJ2-4,once,TRBV7-2,TRBD1,CASRTDRVQYF,TGTGCCAGCAGGACGGACAGGGTCCAATACTTC
TRBJ2-5,NA,TRBV6-4,NA,CAAGDGGRDQETQYF,TGTGCCGCGGGGGACGGGGGCCGGGACCAAGAGACCCAGTACTTC
TRBJ2-7,NA,TRBV6-1,NA,CASSPAATSYNEQYF,TGTGCCAGCAGTCCAGCGGCCACTTCCTACAATGAGCAGTACTTC
TRBJ2-7,NA,TRBV6-5,NA,CASSYSSSYNEQYF,TGTGCCAGCAGTTACTCGAGTTCCTACAATGAGCAGTACTTC
TRBJ2-1,medium-sized,TRBV6-1,NA,CASGRGPNEQFF,TGTGCCAGCGGTCGGGGCCCAAATGAGCAGTTCTTC
TRBJ2-7,few,TRBV7-2,TRBD1,CASSLRTGGAVEQYF,TGTGCCAGCAGCCTGAGGACAGGGGGCGCGGTCGAGCAGTACTTC
TRBJ2-7,few,TRBV7-2,TRBD2,CASSLSSGDHNEQYF,TGTGCCAGCAGCTTATCTAGCGGAGACCACAATGAGCAGTACTTC
TRBJ2-3,NA,TRBV11-2,NA,CASSLGGGGVKDTQYF,TGTGCCAGCAGCTTAGGAGGGGGGGGTGTCAAAGATACGCAGTACTTT
TRBJ2-4,NA,TRBV6-1,NA,CARSEGARATETQYF,TGTGCCAGGAGTGAAGGGGCCAGAGCCACAGAGACCCAGTACTTT
TRBJ2-3,NA,TRBV7-8,NA,CASSRKNTQYF,TGTGCCAGCAGCCGTAAGAATACGCAGTATTTT
TRBJ2-2,NA,TRBV6-4,TRBD1,CASSDRTGPDTGELFF,TGTGCCAGCAGTGACCGGACAGGACCCGACACCGGGGAGCTGTTTTTT